This T cell receptor (beta chain) is drawn from a study of blood T cell repertoires in COVID-19. Background on the study: In each case, the material was cDNA or gDNA derived from T cells, B-cell-depleted T cells, or PBMCs.

The CDR3 extends over 15 amino acids. CDR1 and CDR2 (germline): SGHAT, FQNNGV. Germline trimming cut 5 bases from V and 5 bases from J; bases unmatched to any gene: 8. In the study's own analysis: Nucleated cell number was recorded as an estimate derived from reference gene primer amplification. Assay used: immunoSEQ multiplex PCR; TCRdb lists only in-frame clones, some missing. The V and J calls and clone size were taken over from that table, and D and trimming were inferred from the DNA. The sample includes under 250,000 clones, around 80% of them seen just once. The source is a woman in her sixties who had recovered from COVID-19. This rearrangement joins TRBV11-2 to TRBJ2-1; 8 positions match TRBD2. Sequenced sample: peripheral blood. CDR3 sequence (DNA): TGTGCCAGCAGCGACGGAACTAGCGGAGACAATGAGCAGTTCTTC. Protein: CASSDGTSGDNEQFF. The full variable domain, rest sourced from reference TRBV11-2 and TRBJ2-1, is EAGVAQSPRYKIIEKRQSVAFWCNPISGHATLYWYQQILGQGPKLLIQFQNNGVVDDSQLPKDRFSAERLKGVDSTLKIQPAKLEDSAVYLCASSDGTSGDNEQFFGPGTRLTVL.